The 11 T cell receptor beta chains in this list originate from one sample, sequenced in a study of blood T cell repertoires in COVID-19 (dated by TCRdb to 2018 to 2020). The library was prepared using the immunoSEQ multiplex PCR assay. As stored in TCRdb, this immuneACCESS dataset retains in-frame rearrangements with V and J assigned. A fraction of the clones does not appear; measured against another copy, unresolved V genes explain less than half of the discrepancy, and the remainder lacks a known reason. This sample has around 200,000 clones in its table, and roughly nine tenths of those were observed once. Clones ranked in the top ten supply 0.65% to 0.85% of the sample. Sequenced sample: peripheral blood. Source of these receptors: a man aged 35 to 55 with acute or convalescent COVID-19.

The DNA of the CDR3 is TGTGCCAGCAGCGTAGGCGAAGGGGGCGCAGGGTTAAGAGCTAACTATGGCTACACCTTC. As protein: CASSVGEGGAGLRANYGYTF. The chain joins TRBV9 to TRBJ1-2, with 7 positions matching TRBD1. Trimming at V came to 0 bases and at J to 0 bases, leaving 17 bases not matched to a gene. Germline V gene data show CDR1 as SGDLS and CDR2 as YYNGEE. There are 20 residues in the CDR3.

The CDR3 loop is CASSFKRGRVIGELFF. CDR3 DNA: TGTGCCAGCAGCTTCAAAAGGGGGCGCGTGATCGGGGAGCTGTTTTTT. This chain joins TRBV11-2 and TRBJ2-2; TRBD1 matches 7 bases. This CDR3 has 16 residues. The V and J ends lost 3 bases and 7 bases, in that order; junction bases with no gene match: 11. Germline loops: CDR1 SGHAT, CDR2 FQNNGV.

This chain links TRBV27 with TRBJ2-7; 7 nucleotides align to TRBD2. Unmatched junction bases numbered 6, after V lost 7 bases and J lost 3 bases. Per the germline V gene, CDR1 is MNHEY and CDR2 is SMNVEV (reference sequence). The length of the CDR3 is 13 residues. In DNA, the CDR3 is TGTGCCAGCATGGGCAGGACTAGCTACGAGCAGTACTTC. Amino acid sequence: CASMGRTSYEQYF.

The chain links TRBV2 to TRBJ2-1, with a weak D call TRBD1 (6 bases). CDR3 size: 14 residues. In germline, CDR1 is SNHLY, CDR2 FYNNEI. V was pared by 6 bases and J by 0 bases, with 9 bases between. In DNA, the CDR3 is TGTGCCAGCAGACAGGGCAGCTCCTACAATGAGCAGTTCTTC. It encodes CASRQGSSYNEQFF.

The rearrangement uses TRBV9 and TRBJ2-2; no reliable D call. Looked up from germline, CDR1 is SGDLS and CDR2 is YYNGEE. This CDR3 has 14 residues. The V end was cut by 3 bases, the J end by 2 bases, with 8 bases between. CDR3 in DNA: TGTGCCAGCAGCGGGGCTTCTAACACCGGGGAGCTGTTTTTT. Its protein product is CASSGASNTGELFF.

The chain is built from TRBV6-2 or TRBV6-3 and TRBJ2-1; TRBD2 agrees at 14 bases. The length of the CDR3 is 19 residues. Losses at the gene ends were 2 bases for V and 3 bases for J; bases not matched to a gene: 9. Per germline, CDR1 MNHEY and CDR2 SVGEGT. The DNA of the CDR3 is TGTGCCAGCAGTTACCCTGAACGACTAGCGGGGGGGCTCTACAATGAGCAGTTCTTC. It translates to CASSYPERLAGGLYNEQFF.

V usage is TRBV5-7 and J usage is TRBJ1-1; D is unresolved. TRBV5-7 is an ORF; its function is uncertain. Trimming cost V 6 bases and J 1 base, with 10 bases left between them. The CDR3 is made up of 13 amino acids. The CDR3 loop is CASTIERNTEAFF. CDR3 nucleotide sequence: TGTGCCAGCACCATTGAGAGGAACACTGAAGCTTTCTTT.

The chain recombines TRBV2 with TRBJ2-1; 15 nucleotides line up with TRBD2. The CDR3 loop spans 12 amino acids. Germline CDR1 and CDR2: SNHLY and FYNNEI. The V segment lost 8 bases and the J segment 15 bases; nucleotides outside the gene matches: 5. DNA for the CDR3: TGTGCCAGCTGCGGGACTAGCGGGAGGCTGTTCTTC. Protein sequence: CASCGTSGRLFF.

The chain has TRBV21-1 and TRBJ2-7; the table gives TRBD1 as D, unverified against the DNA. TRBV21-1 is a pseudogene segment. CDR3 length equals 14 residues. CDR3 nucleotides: TGTGCCAGCAACCGGACAGGAGGGTTTGGGGAGCAGTACTTC. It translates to CASNRTGGFGEQYF.

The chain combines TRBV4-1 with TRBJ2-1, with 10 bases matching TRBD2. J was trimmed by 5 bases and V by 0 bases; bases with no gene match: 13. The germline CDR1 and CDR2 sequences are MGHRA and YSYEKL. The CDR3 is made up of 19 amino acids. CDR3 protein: CASSQDPSGSTGRNNEQFF. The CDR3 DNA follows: TGCGCCAGCAGCCAAGACCCTAGCGGGAGTACAGGGCGGAACAATGAGCAGTTCTTC.

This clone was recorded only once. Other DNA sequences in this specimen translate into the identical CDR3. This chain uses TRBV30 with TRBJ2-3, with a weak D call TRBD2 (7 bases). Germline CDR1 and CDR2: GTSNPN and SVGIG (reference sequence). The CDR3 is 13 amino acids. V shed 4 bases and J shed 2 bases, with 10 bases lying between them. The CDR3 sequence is CAWTGGLTDTQYF. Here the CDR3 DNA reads TGTGCCTGGACCGGGGGGCTCACAGATACGCAGTATTTT. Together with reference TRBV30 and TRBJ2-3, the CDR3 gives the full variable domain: SQTIHQWPATLVQPVGSPLSLECTVEGTSNPNLYWYRQAAGRGLQLLFYSVGIGQISSEVPQNLSASRPQDRQFILSSKKLLLSDSGFYLCAWTGGLTDTQYFGPGTRLTVL.